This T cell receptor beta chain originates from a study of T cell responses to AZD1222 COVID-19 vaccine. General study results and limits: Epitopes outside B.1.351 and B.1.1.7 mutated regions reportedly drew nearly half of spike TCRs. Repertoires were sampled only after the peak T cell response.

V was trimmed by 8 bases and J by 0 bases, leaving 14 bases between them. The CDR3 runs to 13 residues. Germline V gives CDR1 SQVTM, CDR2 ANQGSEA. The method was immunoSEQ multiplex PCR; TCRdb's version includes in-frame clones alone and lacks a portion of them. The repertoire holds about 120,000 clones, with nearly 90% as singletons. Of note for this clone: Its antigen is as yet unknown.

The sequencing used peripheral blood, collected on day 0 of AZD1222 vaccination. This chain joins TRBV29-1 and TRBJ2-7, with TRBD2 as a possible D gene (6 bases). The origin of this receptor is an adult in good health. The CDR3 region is CSQREVSSYEQYF. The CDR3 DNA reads TGCAGCCAGAGGGAGGTCAGCTCCTACGAGCAGTACTTC.